One and the same sample provided the 18 T cell receptor beta chains below, sequenced in a study of blood T cell repertoires in COVID-19. Produced via immunoSEQ multiplex PCR; TCRdb's table is partial and in-frame only. The sample shows approximately 210,000 clones, 81% of them seen only once. The sequencing input was PBMCs or T cells enriched from blood (not recorded which). The receptors stem from a woman aged 50 to 65 with acute COVID-19.

This rearrangement joins TRBV28 to TRBJ1-2; tentative D call: TRBD1 (5 bases). The V end was cut by 8 bases, the J end by 7 bases, with 29 bases between. The CDR3 extends over 17 amino acids. Germline CDR1 is MDHEN and CDR2 is SYDVKM. The CDR3 coding sequence is TGTGCCAGCCACCCAGAACCCAGGGACTCACCCCAAAGTGGCTACACCTTC. Translated, it gives CASHPEPRDSPQSGYTF.

V gene TRBV5-4 combines with J gene TRBJ2-7; D might be TRBD2 (7 bases). Germline loops: CDR1 SGHNT, CDR2 YYREEE (reference sequence). Trimming shortened V by 3 bases and J by 5 bases, and 15 bases separated the two germline ends. The CDR3 covers 14 residues. CDR3 nucleotide sequence: TGTGCCAGCAGCTGGCGGGGGCTTGATAACGAGCAGTACTTC. This codes for CASSWRGLDNEQYF.

The table lists this clone with a few counts. This CDR3 reads CASSKMTGERGNEKLFF. CDR3 DNA sequence: TGTGCCAGCAGCAAAATGACAGGGGAAAGAGGGAATGAAAAACTGTTTTTT. The chain combines TRBV9 with TRBJ1-4, with TRBD1 identical over 8 bases. V lost 4 bases and J lost 5; bases outside the gene matches: 13. This CDR3 comprises 17 residues. In germline, CDR1 is SGDLS, CDR2 YYNGEE.

The chain has TRBV19 and TRBJ2-7; 9 bases are shared with TRBD2. Germline V lookup: CDR1 LNHDA, CDR2 SQIVND (reference sequence). The CDR3 has 15 amino acids. Germline trimming cut 5 bases from V and 3 bases from J; bases unmatched to any gene: 8. The CDR3 coding sequence is TGTGCCAGTAGTCTGACTAGCGGAAGACTCTACGAGCAGTACTTC. Translating gives CASSLTSGRLYEQYF. The entire variable domain, with the rest obtained from reference TRBV19 and TRBJ2-7, is as follows: DGGITQSPKYLFRKEGQNVTLSCEQNLNHDAMYWYRQDPGQGLRLIYYSQIVNDFQKGDIAEGYSVSREKKESFPLTVTSAQKNPTAFYLCASSLTSGRLYEQYFGPGTRLTVT.

The V call is TRBV28, the J call TRBJ1-2; the match to TRBD1 covers 9 bases. V trimming: 2 bases; J trimming: 0 bases; junction bases outside the gene matches: 4. This CDR3 spans 16 amino acids. CDR1 is MDHEN, CDR2 SYDVKM, per germline. The DNA of the CDR3 is TGTGCCAGCAGTTTAAGGACAGGGGCGTCTAACTATGGCTACACCTTC. This gives the protein CASSLRTGASNYGYTF.

The chain couples TRBV29-1 to TRBJ2-7; 12 bases are a match to TRBD1. Germline loops: CDR1 SQVTM, CDR2 ANQGSEA. V shed 7 bases and J 7 bases; nucleotides not matched to a gene: 11. CDR3 length equals 14 residues. CDR3 DNA sequence: TGCAGCGCACTCCCCGGGACAGGGGGCGGAGAGCAGTACTTC. Translated: CSALPGTGGGEQYF.

The rearrangement links TRBV28 to TRBJ2-1; TRBD2 is a possible D gene (6 bases). The CDR3 has 14 residues. From germline, CDR1 is MDHEN and CDR2 SYDVKM. Between the trimmed V and J ends, which lost 4 bases and 10 bases, there was a span of 17 bases. The CDR3, as DNA: TGTGCCAGCAGTTATCCCTCCCGGGGGTTAGAGCAGTTCTTC. This codes for CASSYPSRGLEQFF.

V gene TRBV18 combines with J gene TRBJ2-7, with 9 bases identical to TRBD1. The germline CDR1 and CDR2 sequences are KGHSH and LQKENI. The CDR3 consists of 14 residues. V lost 1 base to trimming and J lost 7 bases; unmatched junction nucleotides: 5. The CDR3 loop reads CASSPRGQGFEQYF. In nucleotides, the CDR3 is TGTGCCAGCTCACCACGGGGACAGGGCTTTGAGCAGTACTTC.

This rearrangement joins TRBV4-2 to TRBJ2-5, with 7 bases that match TRBD1. The CDR3 contains 15 residues. V gave up 1 base and J gave up 0 bases; unmatched junction bases: 2. The germline V gene encodes CDR1 LGHNA and CDR2 YNFKEQ. The CDR3, as DNA: TGTGCCAGCAGCCAAGGGACAGGAGACCAAGAGACCCAGTACTTC. This encodes CASSQGTGDQETQYF.

The gene calls are TRBV27 and TRBJ2-7; 9 nucleotides line up with TRBD1. The CDR3 contains 20 residues. V gave up 6 bases and J gave up 0 bases; unmatched junction bases: 21. CDR1 is MNHEY, CDR2 SMNVEV, per germline (reference sequence). The CDR3 DNA reads as TGTGCCAGCAGCGACCGCGGACCGGGACAGGGACCAAAAAGCTCCTACGAGCAGTACTTC. It encodes CASSDRGPGQGPKSSYEQYF.

The chain joins TRBV12-3 or TRBV12-4 to TRBJ2-2; D is undetermined. CDR3 length: 13 residues. V was clipped by 8 bases and J by 1 base, with 8 bases between them. CDR3 coding DNA: TGTGCCAGCGGAACAGAGAACACCGGGGAGCTGTTTTTT. The encoded protein is CASGTENTGELFF.

V and J are TRBV18 and TRBJ1-1; TRBD1 agrees at 11 bases. Germline values: CDR1 KGHSH, CDR2 LQKENI. The V and J ends lost 6 bases and 11 bases, in that order; junction bases with no gene match: 5. This CDR3 has 12 residues. Written as DNA, the CDR3 is TGTGCCAGCTCGGCCGGACAGGGGGCGGCTTTCTTT. Protein product: CASSAGQGAAFF.

The chain has TRBV2 and TRBJ1-6; 9 bases fit TRBD1. The CDR3 is 15 amino acids. The germline V gene has CDR1 SNHLY and CDR2 FYNNEI. J was trimmed by 12 bases and V by 7 bases; bases with no gene match: 13. The CDR3 DNA follows: TGTGCCAGCAAACGGGTTCGGACAGGGGACGGACCCCTCCACTTT. Amino acids: CASKRVRTGDGPLHF.

The V gene is TRBV6-5, the J gene TRBJ1-6, with 9 bases that match TRBD1. The CDR3 extends over 15 amino acids. Germline V gene sequence: CDR1 MNHEY, CDR2 SVGAGI. V lost 2 bases and J lost 10; bases outside the gene matches: 6. CDR3 loop: CASSYGRQGESPLHF. DNA for the CDR3: TGTGCCAGCAGTTACGGTCGACAGGGGGAATCACCCCTCCACTTT.

V usage is TRBV19 and J usage is TRBJ1-6, with D maybe TRBD1 (6 bases). Trimming removed 4 bases from V and 0 bases from J, with 7 bases in between. The CDR3 contains 15 residues. The germline V gene encodes CDR1 LNHDA and CDR2 SQIVND (reference sequence). In nucleotides, the CDR3 is TGTGCCAGTAGTACGACAGGCTCCTATAATTCACCCCTCCACTTT. Translating it yields CASSTTGSYNSPLHF. The full variable domain, its missing parts supplied by reference TRBV19 and TRBJ1-6, is DGGITQSPKYLFRKEGQNVTLSCEQNLNHDAMYWYRQDPGQGLRLIYYSQIVNDFQKGDIAEGYSVSREKKESFPLTVTSAQKNPTAFYLCASSTTGSYNSPLHFGNGTRLTVT.

This chain uses TRBV5-1 with TRBJ2-5, with D possibly being TRBD1 (6 bases). CDR1 is SGHRS, CDR2 YFSETQ, per germline. V shed 4 bases and J shed 3 bases, with 19 bases lying between them. CDR3 size: 16 residues. CDR3 region: CASSTAPGHREETQYF. In DNA, the CDR3 is TGCGCCAGCAGCACAGCTCCGGGACACAGAGAAGAGACCCAGTACTTC.

This clone was found once. This rearrangement joins TRBV28 to TRBJ1-4, with a weak D call TRBD1 (5 bases). The V and J ends lost 8 bases and 8 bases respectively, with 21 bases between them. CDR3 length: 15 residues. Per germline, CDR1 MDHEN and CDR2 SYDVKM. DNA for the CDR3: TGTGCCAGCTCCTTGGGTGGGCAGCAGGGCGAAAAACTGTTTTTT. Residues: CASSLGGQQGEKLFF.

This clone was seen a single time. The gene calls are TRBV28 and TRBJ1-2, with 7 positions matching TRBD1. The germline V gene encodes CDR1 MDHEN and CDR2 SYDVKM. The CDR3 loop spans 15 amino acids. V was pared by 6 bases and J by 6 bases, with 13 bases of the junction left unmatched. The CDR3 nucleotides are TGTGCCAGCAGGGACAACAGGGGCCTAATCGATGGCTACACCTTC. It is translated as CASRDNRGLIDGYTF.